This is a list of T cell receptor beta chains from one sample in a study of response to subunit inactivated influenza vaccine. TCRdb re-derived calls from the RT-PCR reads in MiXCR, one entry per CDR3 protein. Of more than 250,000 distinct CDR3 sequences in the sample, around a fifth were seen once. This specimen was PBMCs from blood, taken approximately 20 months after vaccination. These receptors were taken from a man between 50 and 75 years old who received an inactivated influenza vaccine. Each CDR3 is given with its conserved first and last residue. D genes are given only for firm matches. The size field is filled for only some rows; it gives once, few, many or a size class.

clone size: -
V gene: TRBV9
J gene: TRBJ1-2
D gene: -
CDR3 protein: CASSVELTQTPTNYGYTF
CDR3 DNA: TGTGCCAGCAGCGTAGAGTTGACACAAACGCCCACTAACTATGGCTACACCTTC

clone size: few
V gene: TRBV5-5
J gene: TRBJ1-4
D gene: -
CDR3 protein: CASSSSRGTNEKLFF
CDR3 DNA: TGTGCCAGCAGCTCGAGCCGGGGAACTAATGAAAAACTGTTTTTT

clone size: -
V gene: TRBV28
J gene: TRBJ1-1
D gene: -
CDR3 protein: CASRRTGFTEAFF
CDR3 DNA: TGTGCCAGCAGGCGAACAGGGTTCACTGAAGCTTTCTTT

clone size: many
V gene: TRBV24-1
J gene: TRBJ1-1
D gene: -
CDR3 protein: CATSAGTEAFF
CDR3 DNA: TGTGCCACCAGTGCGGGGACTGAAGCTTTCTTT

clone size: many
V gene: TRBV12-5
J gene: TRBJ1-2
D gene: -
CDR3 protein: CASGSQAYYGYTF
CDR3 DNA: TGTGCTAGTGGTTCACAGGCCTACTATGGCTACACCTTC

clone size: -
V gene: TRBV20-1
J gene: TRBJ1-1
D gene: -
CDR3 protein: CSARAGRVATEAFF
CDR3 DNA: TGCAGTGCTAGAGCGGGTCGGGTTGCCACTGAAGCTTTCTTT

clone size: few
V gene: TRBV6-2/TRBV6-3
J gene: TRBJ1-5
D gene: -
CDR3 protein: CASSYGQGPQHF
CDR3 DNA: TGTGCCAGCAGTTACGGGCAGGGGCCCCAGCATTTT

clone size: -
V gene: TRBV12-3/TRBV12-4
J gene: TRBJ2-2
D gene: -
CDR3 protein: CASSSGGAGTGELFF
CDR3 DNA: TGTGCCAGCAGTTCCGGAGGGGCAGGAACCGGGGAGCTGTTTTTT

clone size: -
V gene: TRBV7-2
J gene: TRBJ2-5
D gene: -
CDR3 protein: CASSLGPGETQYF
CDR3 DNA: TGTGCCAGCAGCTTAGGACCCGGGGAGACCCAGTACTTC

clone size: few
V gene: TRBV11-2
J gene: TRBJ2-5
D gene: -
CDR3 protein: CASSKTGYGAEETQYF
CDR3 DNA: TGTGCCAGCAGCAAAACAGGGTACGGCGCAGAAGAGACCCAGTACTTC

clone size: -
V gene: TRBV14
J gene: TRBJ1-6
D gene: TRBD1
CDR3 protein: CASSQGTGIRNSPLHF
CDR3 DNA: TGTGCCAGCAGCCAAGGGACAGGGATTAGGAATTCACCCCTCCACTTT

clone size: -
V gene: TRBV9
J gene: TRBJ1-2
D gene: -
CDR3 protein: CASSVDPGMSYGYTF
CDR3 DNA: TGTGCCAGCAGCGTAGACCCGGGAATGAGCTATGGCTACACCTTC

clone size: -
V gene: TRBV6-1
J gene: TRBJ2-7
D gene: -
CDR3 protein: CASSEAGARGEQYF
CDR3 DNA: TGTGCCAGCAGTGAAGCGGGTGCCAGGGGCGAGCAGTACTTC

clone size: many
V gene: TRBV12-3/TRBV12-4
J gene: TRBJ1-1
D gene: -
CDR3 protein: CASSPSRRGTEAFF
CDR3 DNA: TGTGCCAGCAGTCCGTCGAGACGGGGCACTGAAGCTTTCTTT

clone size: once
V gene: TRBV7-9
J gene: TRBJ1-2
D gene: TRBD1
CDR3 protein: CASSLGQGSDGYTF
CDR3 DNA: TGTGCCAGCAGCTTAGGACAGGGAAGCGATGGCTACACCTTC

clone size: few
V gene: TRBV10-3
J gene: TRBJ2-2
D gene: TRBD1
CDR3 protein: CAISGGRQGGRTGELFF
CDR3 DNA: TGTGCCATCAGCGGGGGGAGACAGGGGGGACGCACCGGGGAGCTGTTTTTT

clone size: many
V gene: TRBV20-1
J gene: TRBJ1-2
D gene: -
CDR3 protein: CSAWEGAANYGYTF
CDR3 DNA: TGCAGTGCTTGGGAAGGGGCAGCTAACTATGGCTACACCTTC

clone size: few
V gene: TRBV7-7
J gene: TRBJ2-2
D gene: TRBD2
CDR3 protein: CASSLAGLAVNTGELFF
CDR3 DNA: TGTGCTAGCAGCTTAGCCGGGCTAGCGGTGAACACCGGGGAGCTGTTTTTT

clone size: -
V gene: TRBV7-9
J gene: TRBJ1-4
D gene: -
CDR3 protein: CASSLGSGYGKLFF
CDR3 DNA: TGTGCCAGCAGCTTAGGGTCCGGGTACGGGAAACTGTTTTTT

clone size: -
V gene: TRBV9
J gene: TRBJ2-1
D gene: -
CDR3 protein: CASTSGGTYNEQFF
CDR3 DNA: TGTGCCAGCACCTCCGGGGGCACCTACAATGAGCAGTTCTTC